Detailed here is one TCR beta chain. Its antigen is unknown. Sequencing used immunoSEQ multiplex PCR; TCRdb keeps in-frame clones, though not all of them. Altogether fewer than 95,000 clones are present, more than 75% being singletons, with the ten largest covering around 1.7%. This sample is drawn from a study of T cell repertoires and HLA-DP antigens. The CDR3 extends over 11 amino acids. V dropped 6 bases and J dropped 3 bases, with 8 bases sitting between them. The V gene's germline CDR1 is SQVTM and CDR2 ANQGSEA. The sequence was collected from a man aged 50 or older in good health and CMV-seronegative. Material for sequencing was CD4+ T cells from PBMCs. The J gene is TRBJ1-1, the V gene TRBV29-1; the D is unclear. The CDR3 region has the DNA TGCAGCGTGGGGAGGGACACTGAAGCTTTCTTT. Protein product: CSVGRDTEAFF.